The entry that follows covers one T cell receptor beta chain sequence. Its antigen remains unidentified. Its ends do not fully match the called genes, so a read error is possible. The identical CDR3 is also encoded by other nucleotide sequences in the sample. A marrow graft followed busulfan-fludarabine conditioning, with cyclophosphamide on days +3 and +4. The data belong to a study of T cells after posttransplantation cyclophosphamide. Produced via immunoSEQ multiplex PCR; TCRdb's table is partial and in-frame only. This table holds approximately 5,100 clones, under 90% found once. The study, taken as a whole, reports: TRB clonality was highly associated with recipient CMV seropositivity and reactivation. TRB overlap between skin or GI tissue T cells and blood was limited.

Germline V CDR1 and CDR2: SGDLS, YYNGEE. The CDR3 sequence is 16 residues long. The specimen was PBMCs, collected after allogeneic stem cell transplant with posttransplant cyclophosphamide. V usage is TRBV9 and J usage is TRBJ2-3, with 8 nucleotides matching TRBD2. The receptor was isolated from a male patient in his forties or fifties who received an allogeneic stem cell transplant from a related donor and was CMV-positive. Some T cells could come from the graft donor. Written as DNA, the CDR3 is TGCGCCAGCAGCGTCTCCGGGGGGGACACACAAGGCACGCAGTATTTT. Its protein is CASSVSGGDTQGTQYF.